Each of the 7 T cell receptor beta chains below was sequenced from the same sample in a study of shared clonotypes between healthy human individuals. Assay used: immunoSEQ multiplex PCR; TCRdb lists only in-frame clones, some missing. The data show about 1.5 million clones, with approximately 98% seen just once and about 0.4% held by the top ten. Sequencing was carried out using naive CD4+ T cells sorted from blood. Subset meaning: CD45RA+ positively selected. The source is a man aged 25-45 years in good health.

On this clone: The same CDR3 also results from other DNA sequences found in this sample. This chain uses TRBV6-5 with TRBJ1-3, with 7 positions matching TRBD1. Unmatched junction bases numbered 3, after V lost 6 bases and J lost 4 bases. This CDR3 contains 13 residues. Looked up from germline, CDR1 is MNHEY and CDR2 is SVGAGI. The CDR3 here is CASSRTGGNTIYF. As DNA, the CDR3 is TGTGCCAGCAGCCGGACAGGAGGAAACACCATATATTTT.

The chain links TRBV28 to TRBJ1-5, with D perhaps TRBD1 (6 bases). The V gene lost 9 bases and the J gene lost 6 bases, with 21 bases spanning the gap. CDR1 is MDHEN, CDR2 SYDVKM, per germline. This CDR3 is built from 15 residues. The CDR3 sequence is CASLRGGAGRQPQHF. Here the CDR3 DNA reads TGTGCCAGTTTACGGGGGGGCGCGGGCCGTCAGCCCCAGCATTTT.

V and J are TRBV9 and TRBJ2-7; D remains ambiguous. V lost 0 bases and J 3 bases, leaving 13 bases between the germline ends. The length of the CDR3 is 15 residues. The germline gives CDR1 SGDLS, CDR2 YYNGEE. The CDR3 loop reads CASSVAATGRYEQYF. Written as DNA, the CDR3 is TGTGCCAGCAGCGTAGCGGCTACCGGGCGCTACGAGCAGTACTTC.

The chain uses TRBV6-6 and TRBJ1-1; no reliable D call. The germline V gene has CDR1 MNHNY and CDR2 SVGAGI (reference sequence). V shed 7 bases and J shed 1 base, with 4 bases lying between them. The CDR3 sequence is 11 residues long. CDR3 region: CASTKNTEAFF. CDR3 nucleotides: TGTGCCAGCACAAAGAACACTGAAGCTTTCTTT.

A word on this clone: The germline gene is not matched at one end of the junction; a read error may be the cause. The chain carries TRBV7-2 and TRBJ2-7; 8 bases map to TRBD2. Germline values: CDR1 SGHTA, CDR2 FQGNSA. The CDR3 totals 15 residues. CDR3 DNA: TGTGCCAGCAGCCCCCAACCCCCTAGCGGGCCCCTCAAAGCTTTC. This codes for CASSPQPPSGPLKAF.

Notes on this clone: Distinct nucleotide sequences in the sample also encode this CDR3. The chain is built from TRBV27 and TRBJ1-2; D unresolved. The V end was cut by 2 bases, the J end by 4 bases, with 11 bases between. The CDR3 loop spans 14 amino acids. Germline lookup yields CDR1 MNHEY and CDR2 SMNVEV (reference sequence). The DNA of the CDR3 is TGTGCCAGCAGTTTAAGCCGGGGAATCTATGGCTACACCTTC. Its translation is CASSLSRGIYGYTF.

The count of this clone is one. The chain links TRBV9 to TRBJ2-2; the match to TRBD2 covers 9 bases. The CDR3 runs to 16 residues. With 0 bases clipped from V and 7 bases from J, the junction kept 7 bases outside the gene matches. Per germline, CDR1 SGDLS and CDR2 YYNGEE. CDR3 nucleotide sequence: TGTGCCAGCAGCGTAGACCTAGCGGGAACGATCGGGGAGCTGTTTTTT. This gives the protein CASSVDLAGTIGELFF.